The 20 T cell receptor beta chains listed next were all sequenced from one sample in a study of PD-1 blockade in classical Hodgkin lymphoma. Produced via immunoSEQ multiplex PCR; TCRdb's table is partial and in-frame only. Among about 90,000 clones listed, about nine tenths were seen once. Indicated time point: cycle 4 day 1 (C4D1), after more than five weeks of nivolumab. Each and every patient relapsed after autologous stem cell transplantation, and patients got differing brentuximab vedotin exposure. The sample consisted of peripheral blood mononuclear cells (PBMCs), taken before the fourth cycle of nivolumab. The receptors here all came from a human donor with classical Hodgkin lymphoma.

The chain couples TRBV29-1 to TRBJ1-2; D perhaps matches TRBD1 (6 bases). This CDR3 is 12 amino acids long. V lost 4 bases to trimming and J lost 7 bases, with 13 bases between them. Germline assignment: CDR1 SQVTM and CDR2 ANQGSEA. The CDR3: CSVVAEGGGYTF. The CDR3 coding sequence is TGCAGCGTTGTGGCGGAAGGGGGTGGCTACACCTTC.

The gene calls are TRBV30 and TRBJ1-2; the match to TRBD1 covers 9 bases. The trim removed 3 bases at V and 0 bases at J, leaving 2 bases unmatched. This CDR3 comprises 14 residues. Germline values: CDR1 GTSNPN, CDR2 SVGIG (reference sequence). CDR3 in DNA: TGTGCCTGGAGGAGGGACAGGGCTAACTATGGCTACACCTTC. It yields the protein CAWRRDRANYGYTF.

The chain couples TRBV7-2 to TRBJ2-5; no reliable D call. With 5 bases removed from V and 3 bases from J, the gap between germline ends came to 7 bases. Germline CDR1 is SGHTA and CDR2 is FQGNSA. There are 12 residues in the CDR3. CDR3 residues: CASSPRKETQYF. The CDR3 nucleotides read TGTGCCAGCAGCCCGAGGAAAGAGACCCAGTACTTC. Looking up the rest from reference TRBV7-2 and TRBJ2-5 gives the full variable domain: GAGVSQSPSNKVTEKGKDVELRCDPISGHTALYWYRQSLGQGLEFLIYFQGNSAPDKSGLPSDRFSAERTGGSVSTLTIQRTQQEDSAVYLCASSPRKETQYFGPGTRLLVL.

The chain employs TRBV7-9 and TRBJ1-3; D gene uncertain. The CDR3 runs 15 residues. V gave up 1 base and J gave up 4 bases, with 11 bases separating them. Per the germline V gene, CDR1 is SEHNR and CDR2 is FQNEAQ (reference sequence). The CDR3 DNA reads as TGTGCCAGCAGCTTAGTCGAATGGGTGGGAAACACCATATATTTT. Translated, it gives CASSLVEWVGNTIYF.

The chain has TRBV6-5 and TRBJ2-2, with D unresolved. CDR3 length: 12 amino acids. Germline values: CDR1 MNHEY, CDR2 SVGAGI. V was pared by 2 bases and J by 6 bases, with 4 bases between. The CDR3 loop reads CASSYPSGELFF. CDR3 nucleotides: TGTGCCAGCAGTTACCCGTCCGGGGAGCTGTTTTTT.

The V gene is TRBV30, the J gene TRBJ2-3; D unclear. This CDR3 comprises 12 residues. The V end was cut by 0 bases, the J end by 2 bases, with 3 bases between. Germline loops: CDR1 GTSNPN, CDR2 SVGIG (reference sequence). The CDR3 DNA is TGTGCCTGGAGTGTCCTCACAGATACGCAGTATTTT. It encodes CAWSVLTDTQYF.

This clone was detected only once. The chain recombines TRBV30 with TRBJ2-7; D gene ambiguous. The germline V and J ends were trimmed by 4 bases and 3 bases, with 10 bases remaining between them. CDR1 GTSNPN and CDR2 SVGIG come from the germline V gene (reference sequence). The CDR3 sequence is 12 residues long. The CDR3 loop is CAWNRVFYEQYF. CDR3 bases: TGTGCCTGGAATCGGGTCTTCTACGAGCAGTACTTC.

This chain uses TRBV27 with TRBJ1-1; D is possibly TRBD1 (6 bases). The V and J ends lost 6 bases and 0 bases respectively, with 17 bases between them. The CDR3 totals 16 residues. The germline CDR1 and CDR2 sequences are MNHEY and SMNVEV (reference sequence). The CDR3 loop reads CASRRRGAQVNTEAFF. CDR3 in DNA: TGTGCCAGCAGACGCAGGGGCGCGCAGGTGAACACTGAAGCTTTCTTT.

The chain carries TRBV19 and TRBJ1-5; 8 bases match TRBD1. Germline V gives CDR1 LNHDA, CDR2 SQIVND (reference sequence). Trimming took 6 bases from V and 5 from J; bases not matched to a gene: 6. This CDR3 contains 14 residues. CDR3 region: CASSLTGGYQPQHF. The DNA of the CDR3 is TGTGCCAGTAGCTTAACAGGGGGATATCAGCCCCAGCATTTT.

The DNA of the CDR3 is TGTGCCAGCAGCGCGACAGACAGGGGGACCTACGAGCAGTACTTC. This codes for CASSATDRGTYEQYF. The J gene is TRBJ2-7, the V gene TRBV9; 9 bases are a match to TRBD1. Germline trimming cut 3 bases from V and 2 bases from J; bases unmatched to any gene: 6. This CDR3 region has 15 residues. Germline lookup yields CDR1 SGDLS and CDR2 YYNGEE.

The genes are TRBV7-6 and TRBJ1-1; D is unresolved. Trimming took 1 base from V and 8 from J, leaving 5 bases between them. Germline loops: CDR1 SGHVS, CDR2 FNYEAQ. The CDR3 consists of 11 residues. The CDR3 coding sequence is TGTGCCAGCAGCTTAGGGGTCGAAGCTTTCTTT. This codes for CASSLGVEAFF.

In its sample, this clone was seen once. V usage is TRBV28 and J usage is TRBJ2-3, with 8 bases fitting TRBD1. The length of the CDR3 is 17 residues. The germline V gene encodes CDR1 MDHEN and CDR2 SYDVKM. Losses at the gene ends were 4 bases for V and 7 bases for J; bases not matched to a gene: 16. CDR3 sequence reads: CASSSAPGQELVNTQYF. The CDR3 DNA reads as TGTGCCAGCAGTTCCGCGCCGGGACAGGAGCTCGTGAATACGCAGTATTTT.

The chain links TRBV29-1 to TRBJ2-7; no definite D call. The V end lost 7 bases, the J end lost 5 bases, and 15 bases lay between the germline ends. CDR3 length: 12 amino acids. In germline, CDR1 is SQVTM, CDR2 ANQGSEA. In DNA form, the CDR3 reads TGCAGCGCTGTTGGTCTTGAGGACGAGCAGTACTTC. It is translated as CSAVGLEDEQYF.

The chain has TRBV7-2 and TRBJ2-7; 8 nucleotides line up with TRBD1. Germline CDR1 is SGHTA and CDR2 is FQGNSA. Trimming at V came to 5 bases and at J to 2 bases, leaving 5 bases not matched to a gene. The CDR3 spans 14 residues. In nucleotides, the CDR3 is TGTGCCAGCAGCGCCTTGACAGGGGCCTACGAGCAGTACTTC. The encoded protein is CASSALTGAYEQYF.

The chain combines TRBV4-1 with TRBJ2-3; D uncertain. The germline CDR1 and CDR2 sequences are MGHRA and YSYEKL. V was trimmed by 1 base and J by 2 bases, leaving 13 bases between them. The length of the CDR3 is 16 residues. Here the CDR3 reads CASSQVDMGFTDTQYF. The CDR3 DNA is TGCGCCAGCAGCCAAGTGGATATGGGCTTCACAGATACGCAGTATTTT.

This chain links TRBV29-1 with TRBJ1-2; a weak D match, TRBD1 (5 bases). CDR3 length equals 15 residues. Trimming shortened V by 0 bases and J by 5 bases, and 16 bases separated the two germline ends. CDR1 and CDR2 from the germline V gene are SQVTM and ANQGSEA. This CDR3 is CSVEDQHRIGYGYTF. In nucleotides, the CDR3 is TGCAGCGTTGAAGATCAACACAGGATTGGGTATGGCTACACCTTC. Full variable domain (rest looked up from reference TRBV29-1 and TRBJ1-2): SAVISQKPSRDICQRGTSLTIQCQVDSQVTMMFWYRQQPGQSLTLIATANQGSEATYESGFVIDKFPISRPNLTFSTLTVSNMSPEDSSIYLCSVEDQHRIGYGYTFGSGTRLTVV.

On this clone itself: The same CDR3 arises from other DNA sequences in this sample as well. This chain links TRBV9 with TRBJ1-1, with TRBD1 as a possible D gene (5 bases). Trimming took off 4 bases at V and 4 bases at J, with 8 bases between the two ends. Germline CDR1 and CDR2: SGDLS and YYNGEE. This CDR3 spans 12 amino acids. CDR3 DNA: TGTGCCAGCAGCCCTAGGGGCACTGAAGCTTTCTTT. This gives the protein CASSPRGTEAFF.

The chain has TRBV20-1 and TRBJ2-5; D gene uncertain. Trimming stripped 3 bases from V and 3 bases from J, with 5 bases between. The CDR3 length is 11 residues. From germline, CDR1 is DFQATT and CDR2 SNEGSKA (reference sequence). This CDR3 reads CSARGKETQYF. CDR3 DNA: TGCAGTGCTAGGGGGAAAGAGACCCAGTACTTC.

The CDR3 DNA sequence: TGTGCCAGCAGCTTAGTCGGAGCGGGGGGGGCGGAGACCCAGTACTTC. Its translation is CASSLVGAGGAETQYF. The V call is TRBV7-2, the J call TRBJ2-5; TRBD2 agrees at 10 bases. Germline lookup yields CDR1 SGHTA and CDR2 FQGNSA. This CDR3 region has 16 residues. The V and J ends lost 1 base and 5 bases, in that order; junction bases with no gene match: 7.

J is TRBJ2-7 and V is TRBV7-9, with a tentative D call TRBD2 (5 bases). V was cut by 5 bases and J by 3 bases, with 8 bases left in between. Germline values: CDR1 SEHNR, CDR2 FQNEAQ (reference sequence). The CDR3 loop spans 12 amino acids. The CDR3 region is CASSPEGYEQYF. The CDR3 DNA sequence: TGTGCCAGCAGCCCTGAGGGCTACGAGCAGTACTTC. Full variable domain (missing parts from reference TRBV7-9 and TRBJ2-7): DTGVSQNPRHKITKRGQNVTFRCDPISEHNRLYWYRQTLGQGPEFLTYFQNEAQLEKSRLLSDRFSAERPKGSFSTLEIQRTEQGDSAMYLCASSPEGYEQYFGPGTRLTVT.